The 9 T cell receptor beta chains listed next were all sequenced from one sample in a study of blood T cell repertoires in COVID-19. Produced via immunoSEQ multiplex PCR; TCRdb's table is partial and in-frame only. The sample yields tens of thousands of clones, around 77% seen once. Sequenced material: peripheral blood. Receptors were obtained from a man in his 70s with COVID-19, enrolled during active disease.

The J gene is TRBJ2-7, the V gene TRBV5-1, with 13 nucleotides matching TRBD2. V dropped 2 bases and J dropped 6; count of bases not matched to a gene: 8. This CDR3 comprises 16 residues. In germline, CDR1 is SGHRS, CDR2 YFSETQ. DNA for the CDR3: TGCGCCAGCAGCTTTGGTACTAGCGGGAGGGCGAGCGAGCAGTACTTC. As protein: CASSFGTSGRASEQYF.

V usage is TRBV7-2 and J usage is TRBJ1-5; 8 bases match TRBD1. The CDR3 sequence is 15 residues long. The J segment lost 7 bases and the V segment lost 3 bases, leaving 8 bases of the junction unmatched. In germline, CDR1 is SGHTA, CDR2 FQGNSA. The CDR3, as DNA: TGTGCCAGCAGCTTGTCGACAGGGGTTGGCCAGCCCCAGCATTTT. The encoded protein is CASSLSTGVGQPQHF.

The CDR3 is CASSHFLSRDRVNQPQHF. CDR3 nucleotide sequence: TGCGCCAGCAGTCATTTCTTATCCCGGGACAGGGTCAATCAGCCCCAGCATTTT. This sequence joins TRBV23-1 and TRBJ1-5, with 9 bases identical to TRBD1. TRBV23-1 is reported as an ORF; its role is uncertain. Germline trimming cut 3 bases from V and 3 bases from J; bases unmatched to any gene: 12. The CDR3 runs to 18 residues.

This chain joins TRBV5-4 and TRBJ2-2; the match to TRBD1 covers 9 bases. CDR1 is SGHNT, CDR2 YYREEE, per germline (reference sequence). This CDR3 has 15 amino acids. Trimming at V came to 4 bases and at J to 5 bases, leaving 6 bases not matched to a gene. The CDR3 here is CASSPTGGRTGELFF. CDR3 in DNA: TGTGCCAGCAGCCCTACAGGGGGCCGGACCGGGGAGCTGTTTTTT.

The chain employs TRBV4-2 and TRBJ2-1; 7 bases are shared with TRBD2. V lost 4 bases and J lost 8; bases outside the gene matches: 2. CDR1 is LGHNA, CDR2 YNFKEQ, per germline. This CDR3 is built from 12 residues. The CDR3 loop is CASSPRGDEQFF. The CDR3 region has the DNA TGTGCCAGCAGCCCCCGGGGGGATGAGCAGTTCTTC.

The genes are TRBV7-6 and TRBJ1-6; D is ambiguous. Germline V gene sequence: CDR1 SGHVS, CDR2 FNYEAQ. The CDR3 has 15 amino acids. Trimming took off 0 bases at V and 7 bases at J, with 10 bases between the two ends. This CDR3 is CASSLALQPNSPLHF. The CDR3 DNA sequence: TGTGCCAGCAGCTTAGCGTTACAACCAAATTCACCCCTCCACTTT.

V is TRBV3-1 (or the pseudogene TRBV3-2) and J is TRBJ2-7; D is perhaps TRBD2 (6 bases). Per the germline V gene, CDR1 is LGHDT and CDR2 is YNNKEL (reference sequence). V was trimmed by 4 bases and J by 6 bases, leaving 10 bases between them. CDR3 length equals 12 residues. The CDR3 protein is CASSLTGVEQYF. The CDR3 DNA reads TGTGCCAGCAGCCTGACGGGGGTCGAGCAGTACTTC.

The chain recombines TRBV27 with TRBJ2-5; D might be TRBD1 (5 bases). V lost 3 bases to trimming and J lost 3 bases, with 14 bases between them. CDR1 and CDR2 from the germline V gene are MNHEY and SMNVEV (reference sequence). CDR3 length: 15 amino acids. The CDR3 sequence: CASSFLRTKEETQYF. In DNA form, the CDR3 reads TGTGCCAGCAGTTTTTTACGGACAAAAGAAGAGACCCAGTACTTC.

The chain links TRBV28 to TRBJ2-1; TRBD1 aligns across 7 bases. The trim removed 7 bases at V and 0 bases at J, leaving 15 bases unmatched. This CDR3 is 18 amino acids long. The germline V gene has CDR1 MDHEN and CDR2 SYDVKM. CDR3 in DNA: TGTGCCAGCACCCCTTGGACAGGTGGGGTTGGCTCCTACAATGAGCAGTTCTTC. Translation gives CASTPWTGGVGSYNEQFF.